The sequence of this T cell receptor (beta chain) was determined in a study of T cells in Graves' hyperthyroidism and ophthalmopathy. Study-wide context: Pretreatment peripheral blood was obtained at initial diagnosis.

The PBMCs were sourced from fresh peripheral blood (about 10 ml). TCR beta CDR3 regions were amplified from RNA transcripts. The HTBI primer set drove a first-round RT-PCR of the TCR CDR3. A single record per CDR3 protein comes from TCRdb applying MiXCR to the multiplex PCR reads. Of roughly 720,000 distinct CDR3 sequences in the sample, about 18% were seen once. The sequencing sample was made of blood. This sequence originates from a man aged 50-60 years with Graves' hyperthyroidism.

CDR3 loop: CASSQGRAQETQYF. The CDR3 bases are TGTGCCAGCAGCCAGGGACGGGCACAAGAGACCCAGTACTTC. The J gene is TRBJ2-5, the V gene TRBV5-5; D is possibly TRBD1 or TRBD2 (5 bases each). V was cut by 4 bases and J by 2 bases, with 12 bases left in between. Germline V gene lookup returns CDR1 SGHKS and CDR2 YYEKEE (reference sequence). The CDR3 runs 14 residues.